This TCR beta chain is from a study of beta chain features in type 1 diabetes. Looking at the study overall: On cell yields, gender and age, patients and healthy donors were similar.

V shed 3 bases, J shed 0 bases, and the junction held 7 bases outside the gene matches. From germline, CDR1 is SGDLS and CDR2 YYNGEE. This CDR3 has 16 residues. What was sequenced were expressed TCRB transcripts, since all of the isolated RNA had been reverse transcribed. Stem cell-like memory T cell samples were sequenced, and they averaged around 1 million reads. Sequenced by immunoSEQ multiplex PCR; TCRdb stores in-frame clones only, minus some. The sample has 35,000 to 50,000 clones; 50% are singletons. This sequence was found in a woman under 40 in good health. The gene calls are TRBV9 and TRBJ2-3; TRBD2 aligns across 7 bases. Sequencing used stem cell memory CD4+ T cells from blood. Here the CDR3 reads CASSAVAGLSTDTQYF. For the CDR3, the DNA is TGTGCCAGCAGCGCGGTAGCGGGTCTGAGCACAGATACGCAGTATTTT. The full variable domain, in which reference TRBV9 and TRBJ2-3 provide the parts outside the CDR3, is DSGVTQTPKHLITATGQRVTLRCSPRSGDLSVYWYQQSLDQGLQFLIQYYNGEERAKGNILERFSAQQFPDLHSELNLSSLELGDSALYFCASSAVAGLSTDTQYFGPGTRLTVL.